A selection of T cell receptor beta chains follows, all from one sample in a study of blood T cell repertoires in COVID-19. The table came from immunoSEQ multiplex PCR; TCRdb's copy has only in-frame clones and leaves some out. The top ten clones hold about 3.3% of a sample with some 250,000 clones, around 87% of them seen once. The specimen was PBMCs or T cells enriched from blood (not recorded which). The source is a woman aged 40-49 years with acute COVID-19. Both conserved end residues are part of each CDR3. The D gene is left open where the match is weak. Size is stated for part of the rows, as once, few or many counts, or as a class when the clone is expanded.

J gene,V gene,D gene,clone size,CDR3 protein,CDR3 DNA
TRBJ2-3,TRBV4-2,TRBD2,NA,CASSLTTSGRDTQYF,TGTGCCAGCAGCTTAACGACTAGCGGGAGAGATACGCAGTATTTT
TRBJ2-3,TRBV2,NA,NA,CASKWGHAVTDTQYF,TGTGCCAGCAAGTGGGGGCACGCGGTGACAGATACGCAGTATTTT
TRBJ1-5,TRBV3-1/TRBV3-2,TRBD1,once,CASSRDRESNQPQHF,TGTGCCAGCAGCCGGGACAGGGAAAGCAATCAGCCCCAGCATTTT
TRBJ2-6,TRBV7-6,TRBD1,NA,CASSTGVDGANVLTF,TGTGCCAGCAGCACAGGGGTCGACGGGGCCAACGTCCTGACTTTC
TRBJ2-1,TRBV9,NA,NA,CASSGEGRRLRDYNEQFF,TGTGCCAGCAGCGGAGAAGGGAGGAGGTTGAGGGACTACAATGAGCAGTTCTTC
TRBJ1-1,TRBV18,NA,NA,CASSTGRDTEAFF,TGTGCCAGCTCAACAGGGAGGGACACTGAAGCTTTCTTT
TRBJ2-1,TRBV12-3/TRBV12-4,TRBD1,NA,CASSTGGVEQFF,TGTGCCAGCAGCACAGGGGGCGTTGAGCAGTTCTTC
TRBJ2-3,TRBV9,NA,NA,CASGDYTDTQYF,TGTGCCAGCGGAGATTATACAGATACGCAGTATTTT
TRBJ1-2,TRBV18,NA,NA,CASSPSGTPIYGYTF,TGTGCCAGCTCTCCTTCCGGGACACCTATCTATGGCTACACCTTC
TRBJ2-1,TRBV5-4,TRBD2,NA,CASRAGTSGTNEQFF,TGTGCCAGCAGAGCCGGGACTAGCGGGACCAATGAGCAGTTCTTC
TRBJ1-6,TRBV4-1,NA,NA,CASSQDRQYSPLHF,TGCGCCAGCAGCCAAGATCGACAGTATTCACCCCTCCACTTT
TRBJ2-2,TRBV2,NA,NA,CASSDWGRYTGELFF,TGTGCCAGCAGTGATTGGGGGAGGTACACCGGGGAGCTGTTTTTT
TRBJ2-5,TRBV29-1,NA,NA,CSVAVRGKETQYF,TGCAGCGTTGCGGTTCGGGGTAAAGAGACCCAGTACTTC
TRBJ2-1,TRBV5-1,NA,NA,CASSLSPLSEGEQFF,TGCGCCAGCAGCTTGAGTCCTCTTAGCGAGGGTGAGCAGTTCTTC
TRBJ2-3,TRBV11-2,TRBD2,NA,CASSPGWREPTDTQYF,TGTGCCAGCAGCCCCGGATGGCGGGAGCCCACAGATACGCAGTATTTT
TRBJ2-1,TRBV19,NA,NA,CASLDRLVGNEQFF,TGTGCCAGTCTAGACAGGTTGGTTGGCAATGAGCAGTTCTTC
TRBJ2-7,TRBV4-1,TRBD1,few,CASSQDTGVSGYEQYF,TGCGCCAGCAGCCAGGACACAGGGGTGTCGGGCTACGAGCAGTACTTC
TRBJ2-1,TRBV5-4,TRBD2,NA,CASSYEPGTSNNEQFF,TGTGCCAGCAGCTACGAACCCGGGACTAGTAACAATGAGCAGTTCTTC
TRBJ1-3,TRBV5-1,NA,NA,CASSLEPTASGNTIYF,TGCGCCAGCAGCTTGGAACCGACTGCCTCTGGAAACACCATATATTTT
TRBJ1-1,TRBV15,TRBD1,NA,CATSTDRGPSTEAFF,TGTGCCACCAGCACCGACAGGGGGCCGAGCACTGAAGCTTTCTTT
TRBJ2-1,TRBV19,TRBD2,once,CASSILAGASEQFF,TGTGCCAGTAGTATCCTAGCGGGAGCTAGTGAGCAGTTCTTC
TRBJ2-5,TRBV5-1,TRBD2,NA,CASSPRTSGTQETQYF,TGCGCCAGCAGCCCCCGGACTAGCGGGACACAAGAGACCCAGTACTTC
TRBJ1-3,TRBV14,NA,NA,CASSDLSSGNTIYF,TGTGCCAGCAGCGACTTGAGCTCTGGAAACACCATATATTTT
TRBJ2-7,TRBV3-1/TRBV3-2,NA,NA,CASSRTYSYEQYF,TGTGCCAGCAGCAGGACTTATTCCTACGAGCAGTACTTC
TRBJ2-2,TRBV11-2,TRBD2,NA,CASSSGTTNTGELFF,TGTGCCAGCAGCTCCGGGACTACGAACACCGGGGAGCTGTTTTTT
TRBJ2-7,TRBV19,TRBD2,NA,CASSPTSGRSEQYF,TGTGCCAGTAGTCCAACTAGCGGGAGGTCCGAGCAGTACTTC
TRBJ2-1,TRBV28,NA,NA,CASSPARDWSYNEQFF,TGTGCCAGCAGCCCCGCCCGGGATTGGTCCTACAATGAGCAGTTCTTC
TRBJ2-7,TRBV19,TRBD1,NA,CASRQGGVYEQYF,TGTGCCAGTAGACAGGGGGGAGTCTACGAGCAGTACTTC
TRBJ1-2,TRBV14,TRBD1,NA,CASGRDRGYGYTF,TGTGCCAGCGGGCGGGACAGGGGATATGGCTACACCTTC
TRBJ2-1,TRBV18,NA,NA,CASSLENEQFF,TGTGCCAGCTCTCTAGAAAATGAGCAGTTCTTC
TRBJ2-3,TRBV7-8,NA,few,CASSLVSGRAADTQYF,TGTGCCAGCAGCTTAGTCTCAGGGCGTGCGGCAGATACGCAGTATTTT
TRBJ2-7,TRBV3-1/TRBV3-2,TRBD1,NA,CASSQARDRVPHEQYF,TGTGCCAGCAGCCAGGCCCGGGACAGGGTCCCCCACGAGCAGTACTTC
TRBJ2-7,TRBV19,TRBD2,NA,CASSPNPGLAGVAYEQYF,TGTGCCAGTAGTCCAAACCCGGGACTAGCGGGAGTAGCCTACGAGCAGTACTTC
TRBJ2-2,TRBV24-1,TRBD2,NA,CATSDLGLAGYNGELFF,TGTGCCACCAGTGACCTGGGACTAGCGGGATATAACGGGGAGCTGTTTTTT
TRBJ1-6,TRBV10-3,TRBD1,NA,CAIRGDRPNSPLHF,TGTGCCATCAGGGGGGACAGACCGAATTCACCCCTCCACTTT
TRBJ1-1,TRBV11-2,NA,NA,CASSLGGFKAFF,TGTGCCAGCAGCTTAGGAGGGTTCAAAGCTTTCTTT
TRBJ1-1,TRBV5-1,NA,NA,CASRPQTTENTEAFF,TGCGCCAGCAGACCTCAAACGACAGAGAACACTGAAGCTTTCTTT
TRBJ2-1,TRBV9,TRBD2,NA,CASSGVPSGPYNEQFF,TGTGCCAGCAGCGGAGTCCCTAGCGGACCCTACAATGAGCAGTTCTTC
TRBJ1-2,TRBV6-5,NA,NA,CASSYSLGTPNYGYTF,TGTGCCAGCAGTTACTCCCTTGGGACACCTAACTATGGCTACACCTTC
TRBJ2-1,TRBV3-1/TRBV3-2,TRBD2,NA,CASSQDSSGGDEQFF,TGTGCCAGCAGCCAAGATTCGTCGGGAGGCGATGAGCAGTTCTTC
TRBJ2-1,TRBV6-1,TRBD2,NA,CASSERLAGGGNEQFF,TGTGCCAGCAGTGAGAGACTAGCGGGAGGGGGCAATGAGCAGTTCTTC
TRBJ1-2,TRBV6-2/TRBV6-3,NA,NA,CASSYSRVRGYTF,TGTGCCAGCAGTTACTCCCGAGTCCGTGGCTACACCTTC
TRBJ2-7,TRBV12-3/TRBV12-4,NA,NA,CASSKRPGYEQYF,TGTGCCAGCAGTAAACGGCCGGGCTACGAGCAGTACTTC
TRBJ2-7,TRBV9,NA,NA,CASSVAQGFEQYF,TGTGCCAGCAGCGTGGCACAGGGTTTTGAGCAGTACTTC
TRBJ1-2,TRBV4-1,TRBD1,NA,CASSATPTGEYGYTF,TGCGCCAGCAGCGCTACACCGACAGGGGAATATGGCTACACCTTC
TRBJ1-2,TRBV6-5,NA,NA,CATQRGQGYGYTF,TGTGCTACGCAGCGGGGCCAGGGTTATGGCTACACCTTC
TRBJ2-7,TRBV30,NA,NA,CAWRKNGRSEQYF,TGTGCCTGGAGGAAGAATGGCCGATCCGAGCAGTACTTC
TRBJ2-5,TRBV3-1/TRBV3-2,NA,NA,CASSQGPPSAQETQYF,TGTGCCAGCAGCCAAGGCCCTCCTAGCGCTCAAGAGACCCAGTACTTC
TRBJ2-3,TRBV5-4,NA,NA,CASRTDSTDTQYF,TGTGCCAGCAGGACAGATAGCACAGATACGCAGTATTTT
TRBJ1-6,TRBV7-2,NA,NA,CASSLGFGGVVDSPLHF,TGTGCCAGCAGCTTAGGATTTGGGGGCGTAGTGGATTCACCCCTCCACTTT
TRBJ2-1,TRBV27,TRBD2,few,CASRLLSGRDNEQFF,TGTGCCAGCCGCCTTCTCAGCGGGAGGGACAATGAGCAGTTCTTC
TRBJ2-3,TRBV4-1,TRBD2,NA,CASSQGTSGSWADTQYF,TGCGCCAGCAGCCAAGGGACTAGCGGGTCTTGGGCAGATACGCAGTATTTT
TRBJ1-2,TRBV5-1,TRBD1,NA,CASSFSPGGDDYGYTF,TGCGCCAGCAGCTTTAGTCCAGGGGGAGATGACTATGGCTACACCTTC
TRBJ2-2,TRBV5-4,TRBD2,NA,CASSRGLAENTGELFF,TGTGCCAGCAGCAGGGGACTAGCGGAGAACACCGGGGAGCTGTTTTTT